This T cell receptor beta chain was observed in a study of OX40 agonist ivuxolimab in advanced cancers. Clones were read by immunoSEQ multiplex PCR, and TCRdb kept only the in-frame ones, dropping some. The top ten hold more than 8% of the sample, which has 60,000 to 65,000 clones, roughly 86% seen once. Germline CDR1 and CDR2: SGDLS and YYNGEE. This CDR3 has 15 amino acids. The V end was cut by 0 bases, the J end by 0 bases, with 7 bases between. The chain uses TRBV9 and TRBJ2-1; the D gene is possibly TRBD1 (6 bases). The sequence derives from an adult with an advanced solid tumor such as melanoma, head and neck, liver or kidney cancer. Sample: CD4+ or CD8+ T cells sorted from blood, taken in a trial of the OX40 agonist ivuxolimab. This chain's CDR3 is CASSVEGDSYNEQFF. CDR3 nucleotide sequence: TGTGCCAGCAGCGTAGAGGGGGACTCCTACAATGAGCAGTTCTTC.